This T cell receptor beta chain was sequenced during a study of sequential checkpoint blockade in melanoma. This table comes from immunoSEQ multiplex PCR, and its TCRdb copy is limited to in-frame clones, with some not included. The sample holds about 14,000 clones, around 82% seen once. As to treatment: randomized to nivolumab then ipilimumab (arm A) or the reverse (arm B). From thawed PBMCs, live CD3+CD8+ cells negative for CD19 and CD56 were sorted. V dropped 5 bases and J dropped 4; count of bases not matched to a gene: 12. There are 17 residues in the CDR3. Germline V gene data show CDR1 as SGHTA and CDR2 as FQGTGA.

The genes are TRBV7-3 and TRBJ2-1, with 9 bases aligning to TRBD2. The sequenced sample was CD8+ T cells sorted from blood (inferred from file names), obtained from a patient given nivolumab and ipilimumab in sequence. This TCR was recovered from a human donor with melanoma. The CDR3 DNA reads TGTGCCAGCAGCCTAAAGGCTAGCGGGATAGGGTACAATGAGCAGTTCTTC. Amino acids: CASSLKASGIGYNEQFF.